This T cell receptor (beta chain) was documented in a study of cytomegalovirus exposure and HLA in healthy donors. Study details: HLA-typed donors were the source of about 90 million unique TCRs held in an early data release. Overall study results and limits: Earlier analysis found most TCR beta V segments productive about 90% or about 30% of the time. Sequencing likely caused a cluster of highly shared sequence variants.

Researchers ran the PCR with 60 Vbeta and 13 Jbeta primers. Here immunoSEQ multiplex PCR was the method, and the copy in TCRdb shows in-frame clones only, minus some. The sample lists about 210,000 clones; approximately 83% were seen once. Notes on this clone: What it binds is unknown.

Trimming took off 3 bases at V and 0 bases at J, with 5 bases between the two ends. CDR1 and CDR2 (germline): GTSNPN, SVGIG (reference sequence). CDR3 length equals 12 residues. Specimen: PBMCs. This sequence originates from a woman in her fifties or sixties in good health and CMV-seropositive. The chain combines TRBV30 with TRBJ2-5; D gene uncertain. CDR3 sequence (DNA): TGTGCCTGGAGACTTTACCAAGAGACCCAGTACTTC. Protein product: CAWRLYQETQYF.